Following are 13 T cell receptor beta chains from one sample sequenced in a study of T cell responses to AZD1222 COVID-19 vaccine. The method was immunoSEQ multiplex PCR; TCRdb's version includes in-frame clones alone and lacks a portion of them. The repertoire has fewer than 70,000 clones, approximately 92% of them found once; the top ten carry 5% to 6.5%. Sequencing used peripheral blood, obtained 28 days after the second AZD1222 dose. The receptors here all came from an adult who received the AZD1222 COVID-19 vaccine.

The gene calls are TRBV6-2 or TRBV6-3 and TRBJ1-5; a possible D gene is TRBD1 (6 bases). V dropped 5 bases and J dropped 3 bases, with 20 bases sitting between them. This CDR3 comprises 17 residues. Per germline, CDR1 MNHEY and CDR2 SVGEGT. CDR3 residues: CASSHNPGAGDNQPQHF. For the CDR3, the DNA is TGTGCCAGCAGTCACAATCCAGGGGCTGGGGACAATCAGCCCCAGCATTTT.

This chain connects TRBV7-3 to TRBJ2-7; 9 nucleotides agree with TRBD1. Germline-derived CDR1 and CDR2 are SGHTA and FQGTGA. The ends lost 5 bases at V and 9 bases at J; junction bases unmatched: 11. The CDR3 runs 14 residues. CDR3 in amino acids: CASSPGQGPMGQYF. As DNA, the CDR3 is TGTGCCAGCAGCCCCGGACAGGGGCCTATGGGGCAGTACTTC.

In its sample, this clone was seen once. The chain employs TRBV7-2 and TRBJ1-3; no definite D call. Germline loops: CDR1 SGHTA, CDR2 FQGNSA. The CDR3 runs 16 residues. V was clipped by 1 base and J by 0 bases, with 10 bases between them. CDR3 in DNA: TGTGCCAGCAGCTTAGTCATGGGGTTCTCTGGAAACACCATATATTTT. This gives the protein CASSLVMGFSGNTIYF.

This chain links TRBV7-8 with TRBJ1-3, with D perhaps TRBD1 (5 bases). The CDR3 runs 17 residues. Trimming stripped 5 bases from V and 2 bases from J, with 19 bases between. CDR1 is SGHVS and CDR2 is FQNEAQ in the germline V gene. The CDR3 protein is CASSLTGTLSPGNTIYF. The CDR3 DNA sequence: TGTGCCAGCAGCCTCACCGGGACTCTAAGCCCTGGAAACACCATATATTTT.

The gene calls are TRBV2 and TRBJ1-6; TRBD1 agrees at 10 bases. CDR3 length equals 15 residues. V lost 6 bases and J lost 6; bases outside the gene matches: 5. Per germline, CDR1 SNHLY and CDR2 FYNNEI. CDR3 sequence: CASRTGGNSNSPLHF. The CDR3 region has the DNA TGTGCCAGCAGGACAGGGGGCAACAGTAATTCACCCCTCCACTTT.

The gene calls are TRBV3-1 (or the pseudogene TRBV3-2) and TRBJ2-5; D may be TRBD2 (6 bases). This CDR3 has 15 amino acids. Trimming left V 4 bases short and J 4 bases short, with 16 bases between. The V gene's germline CDR1 is LGHDT and CDR2 YNNKEL (reference sequence). Here the CDR3 DNA reads TGTGCCAGCAGCCCACGCGGGACTTGGGGAGAGACCCAGTACTTC. It is translated as CASSPRGTWGETQYF.

V usage is TRBV21-1 and J usage is TRBJ2-4. TRBV21-1 is designated a pseudogene. The CDR3 contains 15 residues. DNA for the CDR3: TGTGCCAGCATCACGACGGTACTGGCCAAAAACATTCAGTACTTC. It encodes CASITTVLAKNIQYF.

The J gene is TRBJ2-7, the V gene TRBV5-6; tentative D call: TRBD1 (7 bases). V shed 0 bases and J shed 5 bases, with 18 bases lying between them. CDR3 length equals 16 residues. Germline loops: CDR1 SGHDT, CDR2 YYEEEE. The CDR3 nucleotides read TGTGCCAGCAGCTTGGGGTGGGCAGGGGGGCCCCACGAGCAGTACTTC. This gives the protein CASSLGWAGGPHEQYF.

The chain carries TRBV7-9 and TRBJ1-2, with D tentatively TRBD1 (5 bases). The length of the CDR3 is 14 residues. Germline V gives CDR1 SEHNR, CDR2 FQNEAQ (reference sequence). The germline V and J ends were trimmed by 7 bases and 3 bases, with 15 bases remaining between them. This chain's CDR3 is CASTTQGTDYGYTF. The DNA for the CDR3 is TGTGCCAGCACCACCCAAGGGACGGACTATGGCTACACCTTC.

The genes are TRBV5-1 and TRBJ1-5; no reliable D call. This CDR3 comprises 14 residues. The V end lost 0 bases, the J end lost 7 bases, and 11 bases lay between the germline ends. CDR1 and CDR2 from the germline V gene are SGHRS and YFSETQ. The CDR3 region is CASSLVGGEQPQHF. For the CDR3, the DNA is TGCGCCAGCAGCTTGGTAGGAGGAGAGCAGCCCCAGCATTTT.

This chain uses TRBV28 with TRBJ1-5, with D possibly being TRBD1 (6 bases). The CDR3 sequence is 15 residues long. Trimming pared 3 bases from V and 6 bases from J, leaving 15 bases between. Germline V gene data show CDR1 as MDHEN and CDR2 as SYDVKM. The DNA of the CDR3 is TGTGCCAGCAGTTTCGGAGCTGGGGGGCCTCAGCCCCAGCATTTT. This encodes CASSFGAGGPQPQHF.

A single count supports this clone. The gene calls are TRBV5-6 and TRBJ2-4; a weak D match, TRBD2 (5 bases). V shed 3 bases and J shed 0 bases, with 7 bases lying between them. The CDR3 runs to 14 residues. Germline loops: CDR1 SGHDT, CDR2 YYEEEE. The CDR3 bases are TGTGCCAGCAGCTCAGGACTAGCCAAAAACATTCAGTACTTC. This sequence encodes CASSSGLAKNIQYF.

This chain links TRBV7-6 with TRBJ2-7, with D possibly TRBD2 on 5 matching bases. Germline loops: CDR1 SGHVS, CDR2 FNYEAQ. Trimming cost V 4 bases and J 3 bases, with 16 bases left between them. This CDR3 comprises 15 residues. The CDR3 spells CASSSVPGSDYEQYF. DNA for the CDR3: TGTGCCAGCAGCTCGGTCCCGGGGTCCGACTACGAGCAGTACTTC.